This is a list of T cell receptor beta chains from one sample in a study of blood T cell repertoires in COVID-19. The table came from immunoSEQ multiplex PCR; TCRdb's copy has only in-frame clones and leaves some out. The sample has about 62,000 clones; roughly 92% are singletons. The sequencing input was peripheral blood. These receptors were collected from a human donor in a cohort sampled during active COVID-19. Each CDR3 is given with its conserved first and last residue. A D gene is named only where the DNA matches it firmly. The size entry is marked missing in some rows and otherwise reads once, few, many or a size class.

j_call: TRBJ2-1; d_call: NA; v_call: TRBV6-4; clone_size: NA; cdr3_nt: TGTGCCAGCAGTGCCACCCTAGGACAGGGAGGGCTGTTCTTC; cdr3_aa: CASSATLGQGGLFF
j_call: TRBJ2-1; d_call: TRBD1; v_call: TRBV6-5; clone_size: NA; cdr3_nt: TGTGCCAGCAGTTACCCTACAGGGGGCTCCTACAATGAGCAGTTCTTC; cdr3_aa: CASSYPTGGSYNEQFF
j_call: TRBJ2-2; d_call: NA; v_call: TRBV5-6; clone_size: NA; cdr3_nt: TGTGCCAGCAGCGCCGTAGGACAAAGGGTCGGGGAGCTGTTTTTT; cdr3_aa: CASSAVGQRVGELFF
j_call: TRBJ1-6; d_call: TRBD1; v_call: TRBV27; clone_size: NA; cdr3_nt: TGTGCCAGCCGTCCGGGACAGGGGAATTCACCCCTCCACTTT; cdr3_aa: CASRPGQGNSPLHF
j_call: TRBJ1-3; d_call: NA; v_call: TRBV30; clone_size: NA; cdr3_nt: TGTGCCTGGAGGCCGGCAGGGGGAAACACCATATATTTT; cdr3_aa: CAWRPAGGNTIYF
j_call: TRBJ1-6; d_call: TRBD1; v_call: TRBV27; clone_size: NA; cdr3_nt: TGTGCCAGCCGAACGGACAGGGGCTTCTCCTATAATTCACCCCTCCACTTT; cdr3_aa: CASRTDRGFSYNSPLHF
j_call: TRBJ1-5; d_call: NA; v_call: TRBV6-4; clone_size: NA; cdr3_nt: TGTGCCAGCAGTGACAGCTGGGGCGGTCAGCCCCAGCATTTT; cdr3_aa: CASSDSWGGQPQHF
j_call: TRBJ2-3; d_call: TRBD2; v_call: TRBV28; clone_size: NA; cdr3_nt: TGTGCCAGCAGTCTAGCGGGGGGTAGCACAGATACGCAGTATTTT; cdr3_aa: CASSLAGGSTDTQYF
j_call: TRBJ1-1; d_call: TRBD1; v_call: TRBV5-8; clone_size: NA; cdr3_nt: TGTGCCAGCAGCCTGTGGGACAGGGATACTGAAGCTTTCTTT; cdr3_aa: CASSLWDRDTEAFF
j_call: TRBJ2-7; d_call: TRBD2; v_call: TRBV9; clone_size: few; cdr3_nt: TGTGCCAGCAGCGTAGGTTCTAGCGGGGTCACCTACGAGCAGTACTTC; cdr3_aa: CASSVGSSGVTYEQYF
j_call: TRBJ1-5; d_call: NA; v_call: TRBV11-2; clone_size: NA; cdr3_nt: TGTGCCAGTTCGGTCGACAGGAATCAGCCCCAGCATTTT; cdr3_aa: CASSVDRNQPQHF
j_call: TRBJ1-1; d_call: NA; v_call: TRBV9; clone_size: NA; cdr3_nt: TGTGCCAGCAGCGATACCGGGAAGACGAACACTGAAGCTTTCTTT; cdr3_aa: CASSDTGKTNTEAFF
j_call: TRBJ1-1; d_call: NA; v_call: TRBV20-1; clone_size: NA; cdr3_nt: TGCAGTGCTAGTCAGGGTAAGGAAGCTTTCTTT; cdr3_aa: CSASQGKEAFF
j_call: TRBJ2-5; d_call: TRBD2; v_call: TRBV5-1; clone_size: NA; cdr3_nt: TGCGCCAGCAGACTGATAGCGGGAGTAGATGAGACCCAGTACTTC; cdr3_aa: CASRLIAGVDETQYF
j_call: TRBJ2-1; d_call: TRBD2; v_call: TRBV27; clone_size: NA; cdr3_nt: TGTGCCAGCAGTTCACTAGCGGGGGGGTTAAATGAGCAGTTCTTC; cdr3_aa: CASSSLAGGLNEQFF
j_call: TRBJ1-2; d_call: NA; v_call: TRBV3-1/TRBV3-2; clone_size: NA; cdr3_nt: TGTGCCAGCAGCCAAGCCAGCTATGGCTACACCTTC; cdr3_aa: CASSQASYGYTF
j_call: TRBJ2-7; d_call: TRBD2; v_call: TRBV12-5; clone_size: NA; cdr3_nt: TGTGCTAGTGGTTTTGTGGGGGGGAACGAGCAGTACTTC; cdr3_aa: CASGFVGGNEQYF
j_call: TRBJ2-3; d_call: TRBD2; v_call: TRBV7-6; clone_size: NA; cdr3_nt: TGTGCCAGCAGCCCCCGACTAGCGGGGGGCCTAGATACGCAGTATTTT; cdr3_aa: CASSPRLAGGLDTQYF
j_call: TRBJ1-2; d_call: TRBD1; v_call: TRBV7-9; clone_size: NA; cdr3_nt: TGTGCCAGCAGCCCCGACAGGGGTAATGGCTACACCTTC; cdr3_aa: CASSPDRGNGYTF
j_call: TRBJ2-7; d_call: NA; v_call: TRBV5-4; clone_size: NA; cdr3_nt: TGTGCCAGCTCAGTAGGGGCAGTAGGTGAGCAGTACTTC; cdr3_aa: CASSVGAVGEQYF
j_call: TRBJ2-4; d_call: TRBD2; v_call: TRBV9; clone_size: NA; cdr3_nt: TGTGCCAGCAGCGTATCTAAAACGGGGACTAGGGGGGTGGTCGCCAAAAACATTCAGTACTTC; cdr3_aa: CASSVSKTGTRGVVAKNIQYF
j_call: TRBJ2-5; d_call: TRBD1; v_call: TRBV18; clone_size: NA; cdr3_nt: TGTGCCAGCTCACCTTCAGGGGGAAAGGAGACCCAGTACTTC; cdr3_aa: CASSPSGGKETQYF
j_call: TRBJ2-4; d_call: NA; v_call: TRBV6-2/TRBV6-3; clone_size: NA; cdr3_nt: TGTGCCAGCAGTTACCCGGACAGGAGGGACATTCAGTACTTC; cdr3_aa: CASSYPDRRDIQYF
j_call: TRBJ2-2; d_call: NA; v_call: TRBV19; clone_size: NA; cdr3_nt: TGTGCCAGTAGTACCTCTACCGGGGAGCTGTTTTTT; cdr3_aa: CASSTSTGELFF
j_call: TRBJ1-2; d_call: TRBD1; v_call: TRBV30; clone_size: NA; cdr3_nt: TGTGCCTGGGGGACAGTGAACTATGGCTACACCTTC; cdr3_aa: CAWGTVNYGYTF
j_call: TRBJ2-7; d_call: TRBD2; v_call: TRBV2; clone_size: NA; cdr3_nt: TGTGCCAGCGGCGGGAGTCTCGGCCTCCACGAGCAGTACTTC; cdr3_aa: CASGGSLGLHEQYF
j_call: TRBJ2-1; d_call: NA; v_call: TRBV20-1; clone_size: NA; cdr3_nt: TGCAGTGCTAGTCAGAACCTCAATGAGCAGTTCTTC; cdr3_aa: CSASQNLNEQFF
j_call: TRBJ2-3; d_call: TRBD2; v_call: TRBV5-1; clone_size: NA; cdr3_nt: TGCGCCAGCAGCCCCGGGACTAGCGGGAGGGGTACGCAGTATTTT; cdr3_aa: CASSPGTSGRGTQYF
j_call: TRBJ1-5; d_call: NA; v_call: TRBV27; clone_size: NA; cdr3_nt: TGTGCCAGCAGTTTAAGCTCCAGGATCAATCAGCCCCAGCATTTT; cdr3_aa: CASSLSSRINQPQHF
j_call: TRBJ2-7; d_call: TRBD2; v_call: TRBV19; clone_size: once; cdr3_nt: TGTGCCAGTAGTGGGGCCGGGACTAGCGGGAGCGCAACATACTACGAGCAGTACTTC; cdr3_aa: CASSGAGTSGSATYYEQYF
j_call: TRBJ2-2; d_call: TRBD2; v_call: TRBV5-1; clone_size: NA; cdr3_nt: TGCGCCAGCAGCTTGTTCTCTAGCGGGATAGACGATAGCACCGGGGAGCTGTTTTTT; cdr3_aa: CASSLFSSGIDDSTGELFF
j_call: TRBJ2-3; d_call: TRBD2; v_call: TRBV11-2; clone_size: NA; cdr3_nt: TGTGCCAGCACCCCATGGACTAGCGGGAACACAGATACGCAGTATTTT; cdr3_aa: CASTPWTSGNTDTQYF
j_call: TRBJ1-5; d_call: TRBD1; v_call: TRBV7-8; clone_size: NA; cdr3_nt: TGTGCCAGCAGCCTCAGGGGACCGGGACAGGGGGTAGGATGGGACAAACAGCCCCAGCATTTT; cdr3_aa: CASSLRGPGQGVGWDKQPQHF
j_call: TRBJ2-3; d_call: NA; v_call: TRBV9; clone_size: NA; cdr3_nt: TGTGCCAGCAGCTCCTGGGGAGGGGGACTAAGAAATACGCAGTATTTT; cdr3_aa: CASSSWGGGLRNTQYF
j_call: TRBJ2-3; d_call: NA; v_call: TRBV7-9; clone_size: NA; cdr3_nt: TGTGCCAGCAGCCCCAAGGAGGGATGGGCAGATACGCAGTATTTT; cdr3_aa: CASSPKEGWADTQYF
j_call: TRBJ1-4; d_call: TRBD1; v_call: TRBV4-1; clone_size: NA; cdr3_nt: TGCGCCAGCAGTCGCGGATCCGGGACAGCTCATGAAAAACTGTTTTTT; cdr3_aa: CASSRGSGTAHEKLFF
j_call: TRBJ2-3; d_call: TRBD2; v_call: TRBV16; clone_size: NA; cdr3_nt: TGTGCCAGCAGCCCCCCAGGGGCTAGCGGGGCGGCAGATACGCAGTATTTT; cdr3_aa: CASSPPGASGAADTQYF
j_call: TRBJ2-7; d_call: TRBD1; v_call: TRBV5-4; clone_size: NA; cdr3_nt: TGTGCCAGCAGCTTAGTGGGACAGGGCCACGAGCAGTACTTC; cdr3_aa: CASSLVGQGHEQYF
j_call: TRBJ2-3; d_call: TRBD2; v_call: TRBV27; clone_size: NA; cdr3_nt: TGTGCCAGCAGTTTCGGACTAGCGGGGGGAGATACGCAGTATTTT; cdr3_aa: CASSFGLAGGDTQYF
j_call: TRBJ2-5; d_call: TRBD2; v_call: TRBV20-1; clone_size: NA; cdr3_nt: TGCAGTGCTAGTCGTAGCGGGAGTAGCGAGACCCAGTACTTC; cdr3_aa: CSASRSGSSETQYF
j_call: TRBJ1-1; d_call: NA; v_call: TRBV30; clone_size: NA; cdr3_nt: TGTGCCTGGAGGGGAGGTGAAGCTTTCTTT; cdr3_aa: CAWRGGEAFF
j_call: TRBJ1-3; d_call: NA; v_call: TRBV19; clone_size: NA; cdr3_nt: TGTGCCAGTAGTATAACAGACTCTGGAAACACCATATATTTT; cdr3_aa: CASSITDSGNTIYF
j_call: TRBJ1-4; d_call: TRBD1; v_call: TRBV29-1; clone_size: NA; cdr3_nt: TGCAGCGTGAGTTTGGACAGGGCCATTAATGAAAAACTGTTTTTT; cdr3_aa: CSVSLDRAINEKLFF
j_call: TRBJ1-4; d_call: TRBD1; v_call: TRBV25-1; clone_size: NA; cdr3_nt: TGTGCCAGCAGCGGGGACAGGGGCGGCGAAAAACTGTTTTTT; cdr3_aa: CASSGDRGGEKLFF
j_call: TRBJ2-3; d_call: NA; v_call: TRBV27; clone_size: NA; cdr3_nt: TGTGCCAGCTCCCTTGGGGGACTCACAGATACGCAGTATTTT; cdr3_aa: CASSLGGLTDTQYF
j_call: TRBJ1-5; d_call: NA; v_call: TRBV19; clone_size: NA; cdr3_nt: TGTGCCAGTACGCCAGGGACTATTTTTAATCAGCCCCAGCATTTT; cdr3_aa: CASTPGTIFNQPQHF
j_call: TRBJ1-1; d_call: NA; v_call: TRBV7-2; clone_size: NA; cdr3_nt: TGTGCCAGCAGCCCACCCGAGGGAGGTCTGAACACTGAAGCTTTCTTT; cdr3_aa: CASSPPEGGLNTEAFF
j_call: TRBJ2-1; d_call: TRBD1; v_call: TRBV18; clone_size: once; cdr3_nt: TGTGCCAGCTCATCTACGGGACAGGGGAATAATGAGCAGTTCTTC; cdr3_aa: CASSSTGQGNNEQFF
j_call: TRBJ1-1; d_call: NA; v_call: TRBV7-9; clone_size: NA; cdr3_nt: TGTGCCAGCAGCTTAGCCCACGGGAACACTGAAGCTTTCTTT; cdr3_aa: CASSLAHGNTEAFF
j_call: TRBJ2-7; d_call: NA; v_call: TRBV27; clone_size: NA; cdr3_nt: TGTGCCAGCAGTCTCAACTCGATGAAGCGCTACGAGCAGTACTTC; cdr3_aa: CASSLNSMKRYEQYF